Listed here are 8 T cell receptor beta chains from one sample, sequenced in a study of blood T cell repertoires in COVID-19. Here immunoSEQ multiplex PCR was the method, and the copy in TCRdb shows in-frame clones only, minus some. This sample has about 68,000 clones; 65% to 90% occur once, and the top ten carry approximately 1.4%. Sample: peripheral blood. The receptors here all came from a woman aged 55-70 years with acute or convalescent COVID-19.

The chain uses TRBV6-5 and TRBJ2-7, with D maybe TRBD1 (6 bases). V was trimmed by 7 bases and J by 4 bases, leaving 20 bases between them. Germline loops: CDR1 MNHEY, CDR2 SVGAGI. This CDR3 has 15 residues. The CDR3, as DNA: TGTGCCAGCACCTCAACAGGGTTAATCGTGTACGAGCAGTACTTC. This gives the protein CASTSTGLIVYEQYF.

The chain carries TRBV30 and TRBJ1-1, with D possibly matching TRBD1 (6 bases). The CDR3 totals 12 residues. Germline loops: CDR1 GTSNPN, CDR2 SVGIG (reference sequence). Trimming cost V 4 bases and J 4 bases, with 10 bases left between them. The CDR3, as DNA: TGTGCCTGGAAACAGGGTCCCACTGAAGCTTTCTTT. The encoded protein is CAWKQGPTEAFF.

This chain connects TRBV4-1 to TRBJ2-7; D might be TRBD1 (7 bases). Germline CDR1 MGHRA, CDR2 YSYEKL. The CDR3 extends over 16 amino acids. V was clipped by 2 bases and J by 4 bases, with 18 bases between them. Here the CDR3 reads CASSQPTGTLAYEQYF. DNA of the CDR3: TGCGCCAGCAGCCAACCGACAGGGACTTTAGCATACGAGCAGTACTTC.

V usage is TRBV4-1 and J usage is TRBJ2-2; 12 bases map to TRBD2. Germline CDR1 reads MGHRA; CDR2 reads YSYEKL. V gave up 4 bases and J gave up 5 bases; unmatched junction bases: 17. This CDR3 contains 20 residues. DNA of the CDR3: TGCGCCAGCAGCCTTACCATCCTGGCTAGCGGGAGGGCCCGAACCGGGGAGCTGTTTTTT. This encodes CASSLTILASGRARTGELFF.

The chain links TRBV6-4 to TRBJ2-1, with 8 bases fitting TRBD1. Germline loops: CDR1 MRHNA, CDR2 SNTAGT. The V and J ends lost 2 bases and 13 bases, in that order; junction bases with no gene match: 10. CDR3 length: 14 residues. The CDR3 region has the DNA TGTGCCAGCAGTGACACAGACAGGGGAAGTCAACAGTTCTTC. It specifies CASSDTDRGSQQFF.

The V gene is TRBV12-3 or TRBV12-4, the J gene TRBJ2-7; no clear D. The CDR3 extends over 13 amino acids. Trimming cost V 4 bases and J 0 bases, with 7 bases left between them. The CDR3 reads CASSSSSSYEQYF. The CDR3 bases are TGTGCCAGCAGTTCCTCGAGCTCCTACGAGCAGTACTTC.

The chain is built from TRBV7-8 and TRBJ2-3, with D possibly matching TRBD2 (6 bases). In germline, CDR1 is SGHVS, CDR2 FQNEAQ. Trimming removed 1 base from V and 0 bases from J, with 14 bases in between. The CDR3 has 17 amino acids. CDR3 loop: CASSLVHLSGSTDTQYF. The CDR3 region has the DNA TGTGCCAGCAGCTTAGTCCACCTTAGCGGTAGCACAGATACGCAGTATTTT. The entire variable domain, with the rest obtained from reference TRBV7-8 and TRBJ2-3, is as follows: GAGVSQSPRYKVAKRGQDVALRCDPISGHVSLFWYQQALGQGPEFLTYFQNEAQLDKSGLPSDRFFAERPEGSVSTLKIQRTQQEDSAVYLCASSLVHLSGSTDTQYFGPGTRLTVL.

The genes are TRBV19 and TRBJ1-3; unclear D gene. Germline assignment: CDR1 LNHDA and CDR2 SQIVND (reference sequence). V dropped 2 bases and J dropped 0 bases, with 8 bases sitting between them. The CDR3 is 15 amino acids. This chain's CDR3 is CASSIRRSSGNTIYF. CDR3 nucleotide sequence: TGTGCCAGTAGTATAAGACGGAGCTCTGGAAACACCATATATTTT.